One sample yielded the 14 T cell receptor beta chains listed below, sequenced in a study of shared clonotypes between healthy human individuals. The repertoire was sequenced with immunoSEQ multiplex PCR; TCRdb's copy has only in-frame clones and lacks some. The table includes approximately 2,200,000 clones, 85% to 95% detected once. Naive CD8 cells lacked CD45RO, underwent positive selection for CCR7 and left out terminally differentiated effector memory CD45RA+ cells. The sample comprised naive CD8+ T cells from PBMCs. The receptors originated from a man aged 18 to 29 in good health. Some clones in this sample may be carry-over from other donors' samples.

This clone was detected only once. CDR3 residues: CASSVFGKVGELFF. In DNA form, the CDR3 reads TGTGCCAGCAGCGTATTCGGGAAGGTCGGGGAGCTGTTTTTT. V usage is TRBV9 and J usage is TRBJ2-2, with D possibly being TRBD2 (5 bases). This CDR3 spans 14 amino acids. Trimming took 1 base from V and 7 from J, leaving 11 bases between them. The germline gives CDR1 SGDLS, CDR2 YYNGEE.

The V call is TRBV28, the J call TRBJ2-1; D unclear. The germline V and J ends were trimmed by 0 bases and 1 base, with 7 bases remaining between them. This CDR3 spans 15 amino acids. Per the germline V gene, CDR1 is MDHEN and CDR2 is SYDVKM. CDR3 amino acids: CASSLWGYSYNEQFF. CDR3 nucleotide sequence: TGTGCCAGCAGTTTATGGGGGTATTCCTACAATGAGCAGTTCTTC.

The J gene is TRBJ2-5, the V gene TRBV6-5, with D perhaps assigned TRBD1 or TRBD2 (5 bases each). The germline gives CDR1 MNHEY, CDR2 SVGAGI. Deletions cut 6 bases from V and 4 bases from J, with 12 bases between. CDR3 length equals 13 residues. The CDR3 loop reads CASSYGTGETQYF. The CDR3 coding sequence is TGTGCCAGCAGCTACGGGACCGGAGAGACCCAGTACTTC.

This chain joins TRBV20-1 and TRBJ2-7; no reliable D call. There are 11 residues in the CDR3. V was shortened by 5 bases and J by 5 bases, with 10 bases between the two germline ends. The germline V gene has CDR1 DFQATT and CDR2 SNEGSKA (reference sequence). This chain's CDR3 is CSASQSHEQYF. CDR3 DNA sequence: TGCAGTGCTTCTCAATCCCACGAGCAGTACTTC.

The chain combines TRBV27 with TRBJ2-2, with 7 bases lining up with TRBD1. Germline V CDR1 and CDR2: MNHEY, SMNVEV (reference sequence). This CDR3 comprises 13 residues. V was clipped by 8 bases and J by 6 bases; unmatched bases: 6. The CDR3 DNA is TGTGCCAGCGTACGACAGGGCTCCGGGGAGCTGTTTTTT. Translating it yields CASVRQGSGELFF.

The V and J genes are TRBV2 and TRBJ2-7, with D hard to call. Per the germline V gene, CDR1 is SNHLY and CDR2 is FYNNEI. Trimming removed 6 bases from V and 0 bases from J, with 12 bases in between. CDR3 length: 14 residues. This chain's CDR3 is CASRDGRSSYEQYF. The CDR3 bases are TGTGCCAGCAGGGACGGAAGGAGCTCCTACGAGCAGTACTTC.

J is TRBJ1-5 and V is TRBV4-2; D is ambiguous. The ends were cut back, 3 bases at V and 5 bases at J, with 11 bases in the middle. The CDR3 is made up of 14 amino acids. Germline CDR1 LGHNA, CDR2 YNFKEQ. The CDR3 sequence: CASSHQGLYQPQHF. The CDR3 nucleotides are TGTGCCAGCAGCCATCAAGGGTTATATCAGCCCCAGCATTTT.

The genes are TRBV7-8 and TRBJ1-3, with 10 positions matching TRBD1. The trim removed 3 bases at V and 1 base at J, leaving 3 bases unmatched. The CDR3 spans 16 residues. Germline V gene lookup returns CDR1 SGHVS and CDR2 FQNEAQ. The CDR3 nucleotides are TGTGCCAGCAGCTTCGGGACAGGGGCTTCTGGAAACACCATATATTTT. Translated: CASSFGTGASGNTIYF.

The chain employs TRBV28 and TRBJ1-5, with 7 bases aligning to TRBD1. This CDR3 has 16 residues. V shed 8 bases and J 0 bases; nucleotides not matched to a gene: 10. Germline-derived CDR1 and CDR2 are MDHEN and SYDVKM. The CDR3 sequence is CASEGAELYSNQPQHF. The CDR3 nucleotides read TGTGCCAGCGAGGGGGCAGAATTGTATAGCAATCAGCCCCAGCATTTT. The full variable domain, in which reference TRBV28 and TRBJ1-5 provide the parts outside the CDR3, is DVKVTQSSRYLVKRTGEKVFLECVQDMDHENMFWYRQDPGLGLRLIYFSYDVKMKEKGDIPEGYSVSREKKERFSLILESASTNQTSMYLCASEGAELYSNQPQHFGDGTRLSIL.

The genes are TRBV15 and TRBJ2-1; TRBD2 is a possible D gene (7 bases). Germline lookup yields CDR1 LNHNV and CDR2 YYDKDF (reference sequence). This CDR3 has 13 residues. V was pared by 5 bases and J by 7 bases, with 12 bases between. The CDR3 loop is CATSPGGRNEQFF. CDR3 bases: TGTGCCACCAGCCCCGGGGGGCGGAATGAGCAGTTCTTC.

The chain's CDR3 is CASSERLPTGELFF. CDR3 DNA sequence: TGTGCCAGCAGTGAACGACTACCAACCGGGGAGCTGTTTTTT. J is TRBJ2-2 and V is TRBV6-1, with a tentative D call TRBD2 (5 bases). Per the germline V gene, CDR1 is MNHNS and CDR2 is SASEGT. The CDR3 spans 14 residues. Trimming took 2 bases from V and 5 from J, leaving 9 bases between them.

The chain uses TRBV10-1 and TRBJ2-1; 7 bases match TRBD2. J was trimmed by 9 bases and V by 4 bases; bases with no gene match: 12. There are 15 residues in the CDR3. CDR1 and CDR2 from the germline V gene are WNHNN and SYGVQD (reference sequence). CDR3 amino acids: CASSVLAGGSAEQFF. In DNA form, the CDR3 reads TGCGCCAGCAGTGTTTTAGCGGGTGGTTCGGCTGAGCAGTTCTTC.

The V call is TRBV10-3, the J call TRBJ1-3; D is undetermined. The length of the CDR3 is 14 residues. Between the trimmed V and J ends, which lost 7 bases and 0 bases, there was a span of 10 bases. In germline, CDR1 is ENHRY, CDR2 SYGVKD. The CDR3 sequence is CAIKEAGSGNTIYF. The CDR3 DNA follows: TGTGCCATCAAAGAGGCCGGCTCTGGAAACACCATATATTTT.

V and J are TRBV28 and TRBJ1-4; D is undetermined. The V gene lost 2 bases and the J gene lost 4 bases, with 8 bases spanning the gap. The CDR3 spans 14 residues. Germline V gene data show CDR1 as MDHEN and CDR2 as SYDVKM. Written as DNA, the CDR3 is TGTGCCAGCAGTTTACTGGACTTTAATGAAAAACTGTTTTTT. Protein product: CASSLLDFNEKLFF.